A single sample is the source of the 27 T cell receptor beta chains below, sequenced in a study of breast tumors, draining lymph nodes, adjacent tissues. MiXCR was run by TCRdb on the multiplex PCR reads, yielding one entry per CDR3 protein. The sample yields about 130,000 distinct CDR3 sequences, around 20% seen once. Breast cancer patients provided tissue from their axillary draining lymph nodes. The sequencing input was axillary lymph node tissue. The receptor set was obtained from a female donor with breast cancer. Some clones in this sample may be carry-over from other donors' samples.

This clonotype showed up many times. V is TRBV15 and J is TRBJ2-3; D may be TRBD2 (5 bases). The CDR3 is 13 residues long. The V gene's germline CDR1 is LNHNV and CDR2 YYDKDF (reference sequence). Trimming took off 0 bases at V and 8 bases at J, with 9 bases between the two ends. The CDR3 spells CATSRDRGGTQYF. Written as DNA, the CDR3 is TGTGCCACCAGCAGAGATCGAGGAGGTACGCAGTATTTT.

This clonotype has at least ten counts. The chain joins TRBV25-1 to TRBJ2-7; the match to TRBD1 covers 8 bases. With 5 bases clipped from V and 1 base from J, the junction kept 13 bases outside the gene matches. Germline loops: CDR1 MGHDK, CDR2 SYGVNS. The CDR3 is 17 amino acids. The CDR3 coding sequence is TGTGCCAGCAGTCAAATAACAGGGGGTAAACCTTCCTACGAGCAGTACTTC. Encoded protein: CASSQITGGKPSYEQYF.

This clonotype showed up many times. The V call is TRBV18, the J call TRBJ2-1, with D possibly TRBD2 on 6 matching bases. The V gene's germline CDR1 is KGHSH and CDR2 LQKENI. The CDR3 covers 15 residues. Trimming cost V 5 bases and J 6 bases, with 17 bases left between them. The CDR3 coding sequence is TGTGCCAGCTCAGTTATACGGGAGAGGAGCAATGAGCAGTTCTTC. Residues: CASSVIRERSNEQFF. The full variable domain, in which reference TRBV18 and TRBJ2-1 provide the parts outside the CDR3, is NAGVMQNPRHLVRRRGQEARLRCSPMKGHSHVYWYRQLPEEGLKFMVYLQKENIIDESGMPKERFSAEFPKEGPSILRIQQVVRGDSAAYFCASSVIRERSNEQFFGPGTRLTVL.

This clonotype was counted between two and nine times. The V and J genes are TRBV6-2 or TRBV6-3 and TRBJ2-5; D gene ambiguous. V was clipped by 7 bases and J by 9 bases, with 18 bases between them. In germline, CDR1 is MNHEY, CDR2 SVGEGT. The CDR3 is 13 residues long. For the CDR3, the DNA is TGTGCCAGCACCCAAGGTGGCTTTCTTTCCCAGTACTTC. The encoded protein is CASTQGGFLSQYF.

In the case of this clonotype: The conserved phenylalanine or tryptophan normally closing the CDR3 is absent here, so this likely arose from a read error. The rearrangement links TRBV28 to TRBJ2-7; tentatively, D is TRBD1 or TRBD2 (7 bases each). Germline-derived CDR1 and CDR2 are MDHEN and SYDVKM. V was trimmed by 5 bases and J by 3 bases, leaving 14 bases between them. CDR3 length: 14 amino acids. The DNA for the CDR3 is TGTGCCAGCAGTCAAGACAGGGACTACTACGAGCAGTACCTC. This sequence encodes CASSQDRDYYEQYL.

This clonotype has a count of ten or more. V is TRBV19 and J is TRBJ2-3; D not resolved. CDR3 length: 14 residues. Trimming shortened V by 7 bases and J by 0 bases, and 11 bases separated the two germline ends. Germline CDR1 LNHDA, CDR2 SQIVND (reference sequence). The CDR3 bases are TGTGCCAGTACCCCCGTGCACAGCACAGATACGCAGTATTTT. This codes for CASTPVHSTDTQYF.

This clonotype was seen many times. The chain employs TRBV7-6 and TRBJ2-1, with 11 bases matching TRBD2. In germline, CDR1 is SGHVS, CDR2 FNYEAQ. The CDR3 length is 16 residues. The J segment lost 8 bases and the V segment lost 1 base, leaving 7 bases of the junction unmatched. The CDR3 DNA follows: TGTGCCAGCAGCTTAGGCACTAGCGGGAGTGGCGATGAGCAGTTCTTC. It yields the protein CASSLGTSGSGDEQFF.

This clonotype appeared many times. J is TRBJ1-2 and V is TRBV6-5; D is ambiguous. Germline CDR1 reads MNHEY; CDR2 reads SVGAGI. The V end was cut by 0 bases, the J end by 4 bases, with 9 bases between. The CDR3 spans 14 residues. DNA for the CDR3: TGTGCCAGCAGTTACTCGTCGTTTTTCTATGGCTACACCTTC. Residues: CASSYSSFFYGYTF.

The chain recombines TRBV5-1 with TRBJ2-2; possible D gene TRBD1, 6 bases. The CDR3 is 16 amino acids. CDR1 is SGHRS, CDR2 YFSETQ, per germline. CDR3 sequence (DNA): TGCGCAAGCCAGCAGGATGGGGGCAGCATAACCGGGGAGCTGTTTTTT. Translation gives CASQQDGGSITGELFF.

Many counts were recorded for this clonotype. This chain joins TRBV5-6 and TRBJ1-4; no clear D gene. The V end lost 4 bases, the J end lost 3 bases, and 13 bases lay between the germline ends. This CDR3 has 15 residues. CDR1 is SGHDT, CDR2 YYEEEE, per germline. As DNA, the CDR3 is TGTGCCAGCAGCCTCTTGAGGGAGGCTAATGAAAAACTGTTTTTT. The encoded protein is CASSLLREANEKLFF.

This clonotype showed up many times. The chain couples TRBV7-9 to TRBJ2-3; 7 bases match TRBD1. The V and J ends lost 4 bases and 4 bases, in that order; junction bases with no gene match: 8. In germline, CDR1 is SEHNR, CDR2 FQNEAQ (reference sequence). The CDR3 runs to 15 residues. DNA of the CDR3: TGTGCCAGCAGCTCGGACAGGAACGCGGCAGATACGCAGTATTTT. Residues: CASSSDRNAADTQYF.

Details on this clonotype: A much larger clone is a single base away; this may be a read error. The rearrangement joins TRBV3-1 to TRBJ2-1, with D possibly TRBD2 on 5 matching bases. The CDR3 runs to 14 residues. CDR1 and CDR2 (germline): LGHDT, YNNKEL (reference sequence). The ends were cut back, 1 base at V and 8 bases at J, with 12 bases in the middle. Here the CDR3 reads CASSQGGLNYEQFF. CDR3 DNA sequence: TGTGCCAGCAGCCAAGGAGGGCTCAACTATGAGCAGTTCTTC.

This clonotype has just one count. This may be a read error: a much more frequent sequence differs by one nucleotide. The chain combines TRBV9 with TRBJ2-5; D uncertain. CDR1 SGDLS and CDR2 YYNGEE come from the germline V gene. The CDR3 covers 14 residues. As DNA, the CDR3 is TGTGCCAGCAGCGTAGATAGCATCCAAGAGACCCAGCACTTC. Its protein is CASSVDSIQETQHF.

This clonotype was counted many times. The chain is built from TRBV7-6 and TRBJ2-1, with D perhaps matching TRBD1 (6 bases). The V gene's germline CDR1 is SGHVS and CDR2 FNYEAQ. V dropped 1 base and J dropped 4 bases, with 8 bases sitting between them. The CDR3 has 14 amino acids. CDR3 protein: CASSLEQGYNEQFF. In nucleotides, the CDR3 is TGTGCCAGCAGCTTAGAACAGGGTTACAATGAGCAGTTCTTC.

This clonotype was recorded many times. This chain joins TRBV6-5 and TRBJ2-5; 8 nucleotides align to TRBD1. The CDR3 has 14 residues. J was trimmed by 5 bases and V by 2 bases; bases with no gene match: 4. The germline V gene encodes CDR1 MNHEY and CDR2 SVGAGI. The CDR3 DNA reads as TGTGCCAGCAGTTACGGGACAGGTCGGGAGACCCAGTACTTC. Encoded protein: CASSYGTGRETQYF.

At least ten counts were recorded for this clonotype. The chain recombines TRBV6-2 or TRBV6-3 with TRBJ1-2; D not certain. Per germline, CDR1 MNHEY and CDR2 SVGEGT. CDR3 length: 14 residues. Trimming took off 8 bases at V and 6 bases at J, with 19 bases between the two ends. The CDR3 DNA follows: TGTGCCAGCCACATTCCATCGGGCGCGGATGGCTACACCTTC. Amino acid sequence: CASHIPSGADGYTF.

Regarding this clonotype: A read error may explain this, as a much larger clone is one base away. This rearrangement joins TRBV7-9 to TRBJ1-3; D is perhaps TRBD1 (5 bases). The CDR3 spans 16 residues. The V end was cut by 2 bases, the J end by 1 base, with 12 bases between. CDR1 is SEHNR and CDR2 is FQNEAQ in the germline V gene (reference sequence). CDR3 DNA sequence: TGTGCCAGCAGCTTAAAACAGGCAACTTCTGGAAACACCATATATTTT. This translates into CASSLKQATSGNTIYF.

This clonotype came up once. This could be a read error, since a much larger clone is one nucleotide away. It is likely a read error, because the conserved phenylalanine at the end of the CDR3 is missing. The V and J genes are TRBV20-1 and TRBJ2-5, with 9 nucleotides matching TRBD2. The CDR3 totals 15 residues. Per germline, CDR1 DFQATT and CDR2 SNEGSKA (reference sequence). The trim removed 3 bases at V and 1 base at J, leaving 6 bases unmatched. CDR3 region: CSARSLAGAQETQYV. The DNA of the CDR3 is TGCAGTGCTAGGTCTTTAGCGGGAGCCCAAGAGACCCAGTACGTC.

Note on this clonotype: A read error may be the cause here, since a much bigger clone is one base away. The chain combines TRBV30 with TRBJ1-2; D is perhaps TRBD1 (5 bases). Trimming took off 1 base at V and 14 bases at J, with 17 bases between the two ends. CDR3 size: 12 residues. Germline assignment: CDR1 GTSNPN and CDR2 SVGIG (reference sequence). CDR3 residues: CAWSGGRSLLTF. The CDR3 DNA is TGTGCCTGGAGTGGGGGACGTTCGTTGTTAACCTTC.

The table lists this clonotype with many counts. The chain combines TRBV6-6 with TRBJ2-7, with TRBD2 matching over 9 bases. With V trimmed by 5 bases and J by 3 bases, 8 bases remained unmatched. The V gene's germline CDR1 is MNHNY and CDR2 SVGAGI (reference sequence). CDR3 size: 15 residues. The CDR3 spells CASSRLTSGNYEQYF. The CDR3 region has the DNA TGTGCCAGCAGTCGCCTGACTAGCGGCAACTACGAGCAGTACTTC.

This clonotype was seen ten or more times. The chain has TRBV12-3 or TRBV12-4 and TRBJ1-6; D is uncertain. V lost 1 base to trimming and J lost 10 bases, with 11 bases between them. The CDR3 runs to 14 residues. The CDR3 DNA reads TGTGCCAGCAGTTTAGGAGGACTTCGGTCACCCCTCCACTTT. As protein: CASSLGGLRSPLHF.

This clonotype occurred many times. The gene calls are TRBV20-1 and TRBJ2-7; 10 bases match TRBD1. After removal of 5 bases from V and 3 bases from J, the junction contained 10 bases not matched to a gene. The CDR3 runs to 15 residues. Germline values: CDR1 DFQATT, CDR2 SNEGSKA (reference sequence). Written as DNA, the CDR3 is TGCAGTGCTTTAGTAGGGGACAGGGGTTTCTACGAGCAGTACTTC. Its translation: CSALVGDRGFYEQYF.

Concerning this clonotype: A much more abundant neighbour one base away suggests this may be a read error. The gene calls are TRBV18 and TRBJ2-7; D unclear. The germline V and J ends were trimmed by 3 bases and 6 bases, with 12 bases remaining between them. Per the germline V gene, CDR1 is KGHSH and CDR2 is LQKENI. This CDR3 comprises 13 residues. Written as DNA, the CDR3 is TGTGCCAGCTCACCCCCGTTCGGGTGCGAGCAGTACTTC. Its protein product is CASSPPFGCEQYF.

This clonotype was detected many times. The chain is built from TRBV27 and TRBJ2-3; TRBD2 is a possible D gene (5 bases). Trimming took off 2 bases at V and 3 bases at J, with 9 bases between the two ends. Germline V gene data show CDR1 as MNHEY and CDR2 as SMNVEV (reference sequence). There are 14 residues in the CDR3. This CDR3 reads CASSLQAATDTQYF. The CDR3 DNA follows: TGTGCCAGCAGTTTACAAGCGGCAACAGATACGCAGTATTTT.

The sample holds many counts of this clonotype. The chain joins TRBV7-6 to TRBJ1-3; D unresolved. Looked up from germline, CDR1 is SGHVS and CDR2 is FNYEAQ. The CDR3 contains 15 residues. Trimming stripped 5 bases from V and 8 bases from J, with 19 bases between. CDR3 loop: CASSRDGSPSYTIYF. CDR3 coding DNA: TGTGCCAGCAGCCGAGACGGATCCCCGTCGTACACCATATATTTT.

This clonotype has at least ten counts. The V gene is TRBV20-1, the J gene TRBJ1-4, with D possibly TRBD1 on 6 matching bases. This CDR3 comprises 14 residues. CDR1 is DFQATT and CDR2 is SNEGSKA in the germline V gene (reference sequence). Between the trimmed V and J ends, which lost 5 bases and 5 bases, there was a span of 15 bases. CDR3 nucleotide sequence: TGCAGTGCTCTTGACAGGTTGACGAATGAAAAACTGTTTTTT. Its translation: CSALDRLTNEKLFF.

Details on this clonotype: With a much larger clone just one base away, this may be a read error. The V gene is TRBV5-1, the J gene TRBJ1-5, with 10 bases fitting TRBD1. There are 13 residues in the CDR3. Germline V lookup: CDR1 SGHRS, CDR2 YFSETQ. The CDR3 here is CATGQGSNRPQHF. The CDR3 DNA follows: TGCGCAACGGGACAGGGGAGCAATCGGCCCCAGCATTTT.